The clone carrying this TCR beta chain was seen at least ten times. Its antigen is as yet unknown. It was RNA transcripts that yielded the amplified TCR beta CDR3 regions. When the TCR CDR3 underwent first-round RT-PCR, the HTBI primer set was used. TCRdb called the multiplex PCR reads again in MiXCR, with one record for every CDR3 protein. The sample carries roughly 580,000 distinct CDR3 sequences, over 11% recorded once. Those patients with uncontrolled infection, other autoimmune disease, pregnancy or lactation were excluded. Orbital computed tomography, thyroid ultrasound, serum thyroxine and TRAb, and clinical symptoms together informed the diagnoses. The sample originates from a study of T cells in Graves' hyperthyroidism and ophthalmopathy. General study points: A model built on 13 V-J features separated ophthalmopathy from stable hyperthyroidism.

Deletions cut 5 bases from V and 7 bases from J, with 21 bases between. CDR3 size: 15 residues. The chain joins TRBV12-3 or TRBV12-4 to TRBJ2-7; D might be TRBD1 (6 bases). The source of this sequence is a woman in her 30s with Graves' hyperthyroidism that later progressed to Graves' ophthalmopathy. Specimen: blood. As DNA, the CDR3 is TGTGCCAGCAGTCTGGTTACAGGGAAAATTTTTGAGCAGTACTTC. Amino acid sequence: CASSLVTGKIFEQYF.